The sequence of this TCR beta chain was determined in a study of molecular identifiers for immune sequencing clone quantification. This clonotype has a count of ten or more. Its target is unknown. Whole-study findings and limits: Detection of one spiked Jurkat cell's TCR RNA reportedly worked in about a million naive cells.

For bulk TCR libraries, previously described methods and listed TCR primers were used. TCRdb ran MiXCR on the PCR reads and lists one entry per CDR3 protein. The sample lists 600,000 to 650,000 distinct CDR3 sequences; around 20% were seen once. Naive CD8 sequencing libraries were generated from about 21,000 to 970,000 sorted cells, with 10%, 30% or 50% RNA as input. Sorting recovered naive CD8 T cells on a CD8+CD4-CCR7+CD45RA+ profile. The germline V and J ends were trimmed by 2 bases and 0 bases, with 16 bases remaining between them. CDR3 length: 17 amino acids. The germline CDR1 and CDR2 sequences are LNHDA and SQIVND (reference sequence).

The sequence was collected from a human donor in good health. Some libraries in this study had Jurkat cell RNA spiked in. The sequenced material came from naive CD8+ T cells from blood, with Jurkat cell RNA spiked in. Subset reported: FACS-sorted CD8+CD4-CCR7+CD45RA+ naive T cells. The chain couples TRBV19 to TRBJ1-2; tentatively, D is TRBD1 (5 bases). The CDR3 region has the DNA TGTGCCAGTAGTATAAGGCAAGGGACGGCTACTAACTATGGCTACACCTTC. Translated, it gives CASSIRQGTATNYGYTF.